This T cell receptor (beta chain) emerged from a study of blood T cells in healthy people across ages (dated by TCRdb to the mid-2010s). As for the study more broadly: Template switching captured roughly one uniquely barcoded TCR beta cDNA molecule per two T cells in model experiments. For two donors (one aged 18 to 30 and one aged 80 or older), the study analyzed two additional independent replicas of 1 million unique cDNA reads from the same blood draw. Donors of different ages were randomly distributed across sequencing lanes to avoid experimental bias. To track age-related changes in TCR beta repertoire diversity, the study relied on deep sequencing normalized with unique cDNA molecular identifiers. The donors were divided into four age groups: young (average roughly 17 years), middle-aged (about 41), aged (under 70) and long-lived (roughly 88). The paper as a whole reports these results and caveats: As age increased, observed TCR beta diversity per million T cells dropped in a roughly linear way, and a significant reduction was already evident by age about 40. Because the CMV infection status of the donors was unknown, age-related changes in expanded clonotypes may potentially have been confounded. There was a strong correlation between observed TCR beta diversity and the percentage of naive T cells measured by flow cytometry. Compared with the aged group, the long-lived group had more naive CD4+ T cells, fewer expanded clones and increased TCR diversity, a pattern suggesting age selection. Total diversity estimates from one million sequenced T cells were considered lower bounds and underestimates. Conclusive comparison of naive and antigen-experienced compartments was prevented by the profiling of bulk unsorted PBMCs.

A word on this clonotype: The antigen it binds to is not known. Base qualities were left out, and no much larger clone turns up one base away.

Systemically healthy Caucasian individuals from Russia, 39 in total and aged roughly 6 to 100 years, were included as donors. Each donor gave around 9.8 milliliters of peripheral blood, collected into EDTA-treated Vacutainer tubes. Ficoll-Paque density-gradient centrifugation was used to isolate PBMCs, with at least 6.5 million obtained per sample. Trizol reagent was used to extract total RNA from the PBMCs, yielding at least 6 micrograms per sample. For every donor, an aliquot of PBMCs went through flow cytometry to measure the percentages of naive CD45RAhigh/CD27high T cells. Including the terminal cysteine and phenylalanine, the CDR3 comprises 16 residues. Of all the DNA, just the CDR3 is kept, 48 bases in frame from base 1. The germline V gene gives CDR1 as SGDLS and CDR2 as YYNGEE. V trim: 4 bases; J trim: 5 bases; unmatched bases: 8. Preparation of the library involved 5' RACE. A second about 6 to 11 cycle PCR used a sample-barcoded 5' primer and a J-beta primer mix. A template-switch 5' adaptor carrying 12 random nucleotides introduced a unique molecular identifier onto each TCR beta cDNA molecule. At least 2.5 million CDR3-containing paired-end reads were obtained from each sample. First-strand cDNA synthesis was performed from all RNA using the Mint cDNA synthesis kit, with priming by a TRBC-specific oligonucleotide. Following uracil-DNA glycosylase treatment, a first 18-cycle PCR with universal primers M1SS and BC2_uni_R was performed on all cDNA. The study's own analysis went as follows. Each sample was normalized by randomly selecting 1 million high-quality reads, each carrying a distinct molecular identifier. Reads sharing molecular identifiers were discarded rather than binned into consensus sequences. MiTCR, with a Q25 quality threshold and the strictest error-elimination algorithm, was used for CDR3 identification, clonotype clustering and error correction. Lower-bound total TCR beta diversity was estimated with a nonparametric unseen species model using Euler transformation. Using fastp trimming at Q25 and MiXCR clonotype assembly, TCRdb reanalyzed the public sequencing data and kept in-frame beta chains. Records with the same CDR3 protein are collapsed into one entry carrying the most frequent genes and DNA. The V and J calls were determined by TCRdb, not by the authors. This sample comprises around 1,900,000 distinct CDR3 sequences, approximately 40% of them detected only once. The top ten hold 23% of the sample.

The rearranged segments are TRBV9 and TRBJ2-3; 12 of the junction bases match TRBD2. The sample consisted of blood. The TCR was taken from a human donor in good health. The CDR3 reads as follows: CASSTRLAGEVDTQYF. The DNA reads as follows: TGTGCCAGCAGCACCCGACTAGCGGGGGAGGTAGATACGCAGTATTTT.